Described below is a single TCR beta chain sequence and its context. This specimen comes from a study of shared clonotypes between healthy human individuals. Only Caucasian adults living in Nashville, Tennessee served as donors. Assay used: immunoSEQ multiplex PCR; TCRdb lists only in-frame clones, some missing. Of approximately 320,000 clones in the sample, around 87% were seen once. Germline-derived CDR1 and CDR2 are MNHNS and SASEGT. The V end was cut by 4 bases, the J end by 2 bases, with 18 bases between. The CDR3 extends over 17 amino acids. The clonotype comes from a man younger than 30 in good health. The material sequenced was memory CD8+ T cells sorted from blood. The subset was: CD45RO+ cells pooled with CCR7-negative TemRA cells. The gene calls are TRBV6-1 and TRBJ2-1; the D gene is possibly TRBD2 (5 bases). The CDR3: CASSGARRTVPYNEQFF. The DNA of the CDR3 is TGTGCCAGCAGTGGTGCTCGCCGGACTGTCCCCTACAATGAGCAGTTCTTC.